This T cell receptor (beta chain) originates from a study of identical twins. Each CDR3 protein is one row after TCRdb ran MiXCR on the 5' RACE reads. The sample records approximately 230,000 distinct CDR3 sequences, roughly an eighth being singletons. The germline V gene encodes CDR1 DFQATT and CDR2 SNEGSKA (reference sequence). The CDR3 spans 15 residues. Trimming pared 0 bases from V and 2 bases from J, leaving 14 bases between. The rearrangement links TRBV20-1 to TRBJ2-7, with a tentative D call TRBD1 (5 bases). The clonotype comes from a woman between 18 and 29 years old in good health. Sequencing was performed on memory (CD45RO+) T cells sorted from blood. Written as DNA, the CDR3 is TGCAGTGCTAGAGATACATCGGCAGGGCCCTACGAGCAGTACTTC. Residues: CSARDTSAGPYEQYF.